These T cell receptor beta chains were read from a single sample in a study of T cells in Graves' hyperthyroidism and ophthalmopathy. TCRdb independently ran MiXCR on the multiplex PCR reads; one entry per CDR3 protein. The sample has fewer than 300,000 distinct CDR3 sequences, about 25% seen once. The sample was blood. The receptors were sampled from a man aged 35 to 55 with Graves' hyperthyroidism that later progressed to Graves' ophthalmopathy. The CDR3 runs from the conserved cysteine through the conserved F or W. D genes are given only for firm matches. Clone size appears in some rows only: once, few, many, or a class for an expanded clone.

j_call: TRBJ1-2; d_call: NA; clone_size: many; cdr3_length: 11; v_call: TRBV7-3; cdr3_aa: CASSSQGTFTF; cdr3_nt: TGTGCCAGCAGCTCACAGGGAACTTTCACCTTC
j_call: TRBJ1-5; d_call: NA; clone_size: many; cdr3_length: 16; v_call: TRBV27; cdr3_aa: CASSPAPNRSGQPQHF; cdr3_nt: TGTGCCAGCAGTCCCGCCCCGAACAGGTCCGGTCAGCCCCAGCATTTT
j_call: TRBJ1-2; d_call: TRBD1; clone_size: many; cdr3_length: 15; v_call: TRBV13; cdr3_aa: CASSLRTGREYGYTF; cdr3_nt: TGTGCCAGCAGCCTAAGGACAGGGCGTGAGTATGGCTACACCTTC
j_call: TRBJ2-7; d_call: NA; clone_size: NA; cdr3_length: 13; v_call: TRBV6-1; cdr3_aa: CASRRLPSNEQYF; cdr3_nt: TGTGCCAGCAGACGCCTTCCTAGCAACGAGCAGTACTTC
j_call: TRBJ2-7; d_call: TRBD1; clone_size: NA; cdr3_length: 15; v_call: TRBV19; cdr3_aa: CASSPGTGPMGEQYF; cdr3_nt: TGTGCCAGTAGTCCCGGGACAGGGCCTATGGGGGAGCAGTACTTC
j_call: TRBJ2-7; d_call: TRBD2; clone_size: many; cdr3_length: 15; v_call: TRBV6-2/TRBV6-3; cdr3_aa: CASSFQGLGRLEQYF; cdr3_nt: TGTGCCAGCAGTTTTCAAGGACTAGGCCGCCTCGAGCAGTACTTC
j_call: TRBJ2-2; d_call: NA; clone_size: NA; cdr3_length: 11; v_call: TRBV29-1; cdr3_aa: CSAGFTGELFF; cdr3_nt: TGCAGCGCTGGTTTCACCGGGGAGCTGTTTTTT
j_call: TRBJ2-2; d_call: TRBD1; clone_size: many; cdr3_length: 13; v_call: TRBV12-3/TRBV12-4; cdr3_aa: CASSSRGTGELFF; cdr3_nt: TGTGCCAGTAGTTCCAGGGGGACAGGGGAGCTGTTTTTT
j_call: TRBJ2-2; d_call: TRBD1; clone_size: many; cdr3_length: 15; v_call: TRBV10-3; cdr3_aa: CAISWDRASTGELFF; cdr3_nt: TGTGCCATCAGTTGGGACAGGGCGTCCACCGGGGAGCTGTTTTTT
j_call: TRBJ1-1; d_call: NA; clone_size: many; cdr3_length: 16; v_call: TRBV6-6; cdr3_aa: CASSWTGREPPREAFF; cdr3_nt: TGTGCCAGCAGTTGGACTGGGCGCGAACCACCAAGAGAAGCTTTCTTT
j_call: TRBJ2-2; d_call: TRBD1; clone_size: many; cdr3_length: 16; v_call: TRBV24-1; cdr3_aa: CATSDPGTGDTGELFF; cdr3_nt: TGTGCCACCAGTGATCCCGGGACAGGGGACACCGGGGAGCTGTTTTTT
j_call: TRBJ2-7; d_call: NA; clone_size: many; cdr3_length: 11; v_call: TRBV7-9; cdr3_aa: CASSFKGQQYF; cdr3_nt: TGTGCCAGCAGCTTCAAGGGTCAGCAGTACTTC
j_call: TRBJ1-5; d_call: TRBD1; clone_size: few; cdr3_length: 16; v_call: TRBV18; cdr3_aa: CASSQRMTGLNQPQHF; cdr3_nt: TGTGCCAGCTCACAAAGAATGACAGGGCTCAATCAGCCCCAGCATTTT
j_call: TRBJ1-6; d_call: NA; clone_size: few; cdr3_length: 13; v_call: TRBV25-1; cdr3_aa: CASTAAGGSPLHF; cdr3_nt: TGTGCCAGCACCGCGGCGGGCGGATCACCCCTCCACTTT
j_call: TRBJ1-1; d_call: NA; clone_size: many; cdr3_length: 15; v_call: TRBV7-3; cdr3_aa: CASSLQGRANTEAFF; cdr3_nt: TGTGCCAGCAGCTTACAAGGCAGGGCGAACACTGAAGCTTTCTTT
j_call: TRBJ2-5; d_call: TRBD1; clone_size: many; cdr3_length: 16; v_call: TRBV4-1; cdr3_aa: CASSQATGSFQETQYF; cdr3_nt: TGCGCCAGCAGCCAGGCGACAGGGAGTTTCCAAGAGACCCAGTACTTC
j_call: TRBJ2-7; d_call: NA; clone_size: many; cdr3_length: 15; v_call: TRBV14; cdr3_aa: CASSPGLSADYEQYF; cdr3_nt: TGTGCCAGCAGCCCTGGGCTTAGCGCAGACTACGAGCAGTACTTC
j_call: TRBJ1-1; d_call: NA; clone_size: once; cdr3_length: 13; v_call: TRBV20-1; cdr3_aa: CSARGGRNTEAFF; cdr3_nt: TGCAGTGCTAGGGGGGGCCGGAACACTGAAGCTTTCTTT
j_call: TRBJ2-5; d_call: NA; clone_size: NA; cdr3_length: 15; v_call: TRBV6-1; cdr3_aa: CASSPAVAGLETQYF; cdr3_nt: TGTGCCAGCAGCCCGGCGGTGGCGGGACTAGAGACCCAGTACTTC
j_call: TRBJ2-7; d_call: TRBD2; clone_size: many; cdr3_length: 14; v_call: TRBV5-1; cdr3_aa: CASSLAGGTYEQYF; cdr3_nt: TGCGCCAGCAGCTTAGCGGGAGGCACCTACGAGCAGTACTTC
j_call: TRBJ2-5; d_call: TRBD2; clone_size: NA; cdr3_length: 13; v_call: TRBV5-1; cdr3_aa: CASSSGSTETQYF; cdr3_nt: TGCGCCAGCTCCAGCGGGAGTACGGAGACCCAGTACTTC
j_call: TRBJ2-5; d_call: NA; clone_size: many; cdr3_length: 13; v_call: TRBV6-5; cdr3_aa: CASSQDRQETQYF; cdr3_nt: TGTGCCAGCAGCCAGGACAGACAAGAGACCCAGTACTTC
j_call: TRBJ1-2; d_call: NA; clone_size: few; cdr3_length: 15; v_call: TRBV4-1; cdr3_aa: CASSHPLGRNYGYTF; cdr3_nt: TGCGCCAGCAGCCACCCCTTAGGGAGAAACTATGGCTACACCTTC